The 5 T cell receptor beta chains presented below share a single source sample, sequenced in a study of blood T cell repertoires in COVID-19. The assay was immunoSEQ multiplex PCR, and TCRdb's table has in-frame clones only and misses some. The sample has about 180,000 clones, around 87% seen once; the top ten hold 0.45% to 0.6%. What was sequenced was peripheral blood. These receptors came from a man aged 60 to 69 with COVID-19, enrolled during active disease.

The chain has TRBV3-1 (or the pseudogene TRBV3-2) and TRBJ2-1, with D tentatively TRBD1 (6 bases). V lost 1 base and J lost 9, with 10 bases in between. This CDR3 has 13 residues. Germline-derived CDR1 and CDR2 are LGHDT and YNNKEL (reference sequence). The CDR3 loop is CASSQGTVSEQFF. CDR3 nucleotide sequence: TGTGCCAGCAGCCAAGGGACAGTAAGTGAGCAGTTCTTC.

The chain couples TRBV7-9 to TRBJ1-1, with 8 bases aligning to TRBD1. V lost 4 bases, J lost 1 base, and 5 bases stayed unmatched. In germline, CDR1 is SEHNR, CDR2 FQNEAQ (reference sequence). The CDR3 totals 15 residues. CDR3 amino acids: CASSSRTGWNTEAFF. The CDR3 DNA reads TGTGCCAGCAGCTCGCGGACAGGGTGGAACACTGAAGCTTTCTTT. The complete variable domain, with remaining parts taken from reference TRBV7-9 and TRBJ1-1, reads DTGVSQNPRHKITKRGQNVTFRCDPISEHNRLYWYRQTLGQGPEFLTYFQNEAQLEKSRLLSDRFSAERPKGSFSTLEIQRTEQGDSAMYLCASSSRTGWNTEAFFGQGTRLTVV.

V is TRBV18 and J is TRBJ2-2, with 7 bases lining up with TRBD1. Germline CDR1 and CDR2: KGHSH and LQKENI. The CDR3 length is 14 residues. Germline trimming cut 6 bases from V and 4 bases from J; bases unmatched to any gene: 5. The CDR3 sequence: CASSLDRPTGELFF. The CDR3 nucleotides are TGTGCCAGCTCGCTGGACAGGCCCACCGGGGAGCTGTTTTTT.

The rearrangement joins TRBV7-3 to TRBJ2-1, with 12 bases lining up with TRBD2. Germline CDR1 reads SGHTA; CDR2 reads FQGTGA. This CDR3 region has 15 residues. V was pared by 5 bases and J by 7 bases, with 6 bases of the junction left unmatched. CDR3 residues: CASSPLAGGLNEQFF. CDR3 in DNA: TGTGCCAGCAGCCCGCTAGCGGGGGGGCTAAATGAGCAGTTCTTC.

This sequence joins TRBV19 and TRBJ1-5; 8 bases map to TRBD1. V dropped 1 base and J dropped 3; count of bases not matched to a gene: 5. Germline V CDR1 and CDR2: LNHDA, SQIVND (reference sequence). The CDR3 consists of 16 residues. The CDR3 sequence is CASSIVQGAYNQPQHF. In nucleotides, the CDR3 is TGTGCCAGTAGTATAGTTCAGGGGGCTTACAATCAGCCCCAGCATTTT.